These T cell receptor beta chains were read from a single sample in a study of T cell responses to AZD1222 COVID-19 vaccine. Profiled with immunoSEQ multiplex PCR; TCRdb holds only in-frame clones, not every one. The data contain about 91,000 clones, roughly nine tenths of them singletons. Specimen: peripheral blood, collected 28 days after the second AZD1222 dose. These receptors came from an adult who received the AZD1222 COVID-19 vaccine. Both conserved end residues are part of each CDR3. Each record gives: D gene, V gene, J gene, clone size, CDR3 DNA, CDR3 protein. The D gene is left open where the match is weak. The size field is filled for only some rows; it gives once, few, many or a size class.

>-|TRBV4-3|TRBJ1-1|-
TGCGCCAGCAGCCAAGTATGGCTCCTAAGCTCAACAGGGACTGAAGCTTTCTTT
CASSQVWLLSSTGTEAFF
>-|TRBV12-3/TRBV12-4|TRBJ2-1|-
TGTGCCAGCAGCCGGGACAATGAGCAGTTCTTC
CASSRDNEQFF
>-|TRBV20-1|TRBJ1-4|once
TGCAGTGCTAGTGGGCAGGAGAATGAAAAACTGTTTTTT
CSASGQENEKLFF
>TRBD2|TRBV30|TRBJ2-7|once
TGTGCCTGGAGCGGGGCGGGGGGAAGGTACGAGCAGTACTTC
CAWSGAGGRYEQYF
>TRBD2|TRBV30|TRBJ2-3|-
TGTGCCTGGGGCCTAAGCGGGGAGTCCCTACATACGCAGTATTTT
CAWGLSGESLHTQYF
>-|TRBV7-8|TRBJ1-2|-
TGTGCCAGCAGCTTAGTTGGCAACAGGTTAGAGTTTCCTGGCTACACCTTC
CASSLVGNRLEFPGYTF
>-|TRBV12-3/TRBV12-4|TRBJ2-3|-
TGTGCCAGCAGCCAGCTGGATACGCAGTATTTT
CASSQLDTQYF
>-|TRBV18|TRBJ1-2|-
TGTGCCAGCTCACCACCGATGAGGAATCGGGATGGCTACACCTTC
CASSPPMRNRDGYTF
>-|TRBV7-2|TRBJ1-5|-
TGTGCCAGCAGCTTAGTAGAGGGACGGGGCAATCAGCCCCAGCATTTT
CASSLVEGRGNQPQHF
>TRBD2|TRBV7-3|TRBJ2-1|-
TGTGCCAGCAGCCCGGAACTAGCGGGGGGGCCTGGTGAGCAGTTCTTC
CASSPELAGGPGEQFF
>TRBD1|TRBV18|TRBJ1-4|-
TGTGCCAGCTCACGAATTACCCCTGGACAGGGGGCAGGTGAAAAACTGTTTTTT
CASSRITPGQGAGEKLFF
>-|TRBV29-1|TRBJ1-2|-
TGCAGCGTTGGGGCCCCCCTTTATGGCTACACCTTC
CSVGAPLYGYTF
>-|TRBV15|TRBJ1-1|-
TGTGCCACCAGCAGACTGCGGGCTGGAAACACTGAAGCTTTCTTT
CATSRLRAGNTEAFF
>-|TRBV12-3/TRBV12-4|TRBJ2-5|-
TGTGCCAGCACACGGAGGGAGACCCAGTACTTC
CASTRRETQYF
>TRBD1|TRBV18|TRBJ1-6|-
TGTGCCAGCTCGGGACAGAATAATTCACCCCTCCACTTT
CASSGQNNSPLHF
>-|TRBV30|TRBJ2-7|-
TGTGCCTGGAGTGTAGGGACACAAAAGTACTTC
CAWSVGTQKYF
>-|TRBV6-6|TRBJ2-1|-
TGTGCCAGCAGGTCCGGAACCTACAATGAGCAGTTCTTC
CASRSGTYNEQFF
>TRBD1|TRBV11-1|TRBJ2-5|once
TGTGCCAGCAGCGCCCTGACAGGGAGAGAGACCCAGTACTTC
CASSALTGRETQYF
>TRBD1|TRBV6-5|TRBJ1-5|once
TGTGCCAGCAGATACGACAGGGGTGGCAATCAGCCCCAGCATTTT
CASRYDRGGNQPQHF
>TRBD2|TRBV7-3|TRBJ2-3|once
TGTGCCAGCAGCTTAGCGCCTAGCGGGGGCCCCCCTAGCACAGATACGCAGTATTTT
CASSLAPSGGPPSTDTQYF
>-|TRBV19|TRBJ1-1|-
TGTGCCAGTAGTATGACCGGGTATACTGAAGCTTTCTTT
CASSMTGYTEAFF
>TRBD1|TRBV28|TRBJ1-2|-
TGTGCCAGCAGATCACACGGGACAGGGGGCACCTATGGCTACACCTTC
CASRSHGTGGTYGYTF
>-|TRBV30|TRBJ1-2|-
TGTGCCTGGAGTGAGGGGAGGGGGTACTATGGCTACACCTTC
CAWSEGRGYYGYTF
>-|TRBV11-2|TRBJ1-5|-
TGTGCCAGCAGCCTTGAGGGTGGACAGCCCCAGCATTTT
CASSLEGGQPQHF
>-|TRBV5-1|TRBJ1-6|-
TGCGCCAGCAGCCAAACAGAAGTAGCAGGTTCACCCCTCCACTTT
CASSQTEVAGSPLHF
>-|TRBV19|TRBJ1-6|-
TGTGCCAGTAGTACCCCGTGGGGGGCTAATTCACCCCTCCACTTT
CASSTPWGANSPLHF
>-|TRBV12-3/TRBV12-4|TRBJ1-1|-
TGTGCCAGCAGGATTTTGAACACTGAAGCTTTCTTT
CASRILNTEAFF
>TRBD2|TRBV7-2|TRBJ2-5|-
TGTGCCAGCAGCCAACAGCGGGGGCGGGGACAAGAGACCCAGTACTTC
CASSQQRGRGQETQYF
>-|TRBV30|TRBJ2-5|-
TGTGCCTGCATGGCCCCGAACCAAGAGACCCAGTACTTC
CACMAPNQETQYF
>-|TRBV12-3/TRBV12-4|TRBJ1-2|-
TGTGCCAGCAGTCGGACATCAGCTGGCTACACCTTC
CASSRTSAGYTF
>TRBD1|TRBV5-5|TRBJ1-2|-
TGTGCCAGCAGCGGGCGACAGGGGACTAACTATGGCTACACCTTC
CASSGRQGTNYGYTF
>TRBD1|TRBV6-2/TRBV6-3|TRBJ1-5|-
TGTGCCAGCACCCCGAGGGGACAGGCGGGTCAGCCCCAGCATTTT
CASTPRGQAGQPQHF
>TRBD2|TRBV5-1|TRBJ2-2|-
TGCGCCAGCACGGCTAGCGGGACCGGGGAGCTGTTTTTT
CASTASGTGELFF
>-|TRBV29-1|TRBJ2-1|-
TGCAGCGTTGAACCCAGCAATGAGCAGTTCTTC
CSVEPSNEQFF
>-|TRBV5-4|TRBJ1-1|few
TGTGCCAGCAGCTTGTACCGCGGCACTGAAGCTTTCTTT
CASSLYRGTEAFF
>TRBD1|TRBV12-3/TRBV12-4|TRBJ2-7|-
TGTGCCAGCAGTCCTCGACAGGGCCTGTACTTC
CASSPRQGLYF
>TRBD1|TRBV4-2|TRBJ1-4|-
TGTGCCAGCAGCCAAGCCGCAGGGGACAGGGGGTCGGCTAATGAAAAACTGTTTTTT
CASSQAAGDRGSANEKLFF
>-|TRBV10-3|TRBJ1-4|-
TGTGCCATCAGTCCACTACCGGGGGACGATGAAAAACTGTTTTTT
CAISPLPGDDEKLFF
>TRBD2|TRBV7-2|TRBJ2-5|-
TGTGCCAGCAGCTGGGGACTAGCGAGAGTCCAAGAGACCCAGTACTTC
CASSWGLARVQETQYF
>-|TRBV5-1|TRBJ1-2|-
TGCGCCAGCAGCTTAGGAGGAGTCGGGGATGGCTACACCTTC
CASSLGGVGDGYTF
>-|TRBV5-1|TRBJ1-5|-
TGCGCCAGCAGCTTGGAACCCTCTCATGTTCCCCAGCATTTT
CASSLEPSHVPQHF
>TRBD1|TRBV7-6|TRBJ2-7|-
TGTGCCAGCAGCTTAGGATGGGACAGGGGGATCTACGAGCAGTACTTC
CASSLGWDRGIYEQYF
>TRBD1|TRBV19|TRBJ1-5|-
TGTGCCAGTAGAGGGACAGGGGGCGTTGGTCAGCCCCAGCATTTT
CASRGTGGVGQPQHF
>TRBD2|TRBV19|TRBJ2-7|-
TGTGCCAGTAGTATGTGGAGCGGGGGGGCCTACGAGCAGTACTTC
CASSMWSGGAYEQYF
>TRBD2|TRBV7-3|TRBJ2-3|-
TGTGCCAGCAGCCCAATAGGGACTAGCGGGGGCCCCCGGGGGACAGATACGCAGTATTTT
CASSPIGTSGGPRGTDTQYF
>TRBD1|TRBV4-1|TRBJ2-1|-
TGCGCCAGCAGCCAAGCAGGGGGCTCCTACAATGAGCAGTTCTTC
CASSQAGGSYNEQFF
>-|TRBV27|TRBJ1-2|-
TGTGCCAGCAGTTCCGGAGTGTCGAACTATGGCTACACCTTC
CASSSGVSNYGYTF
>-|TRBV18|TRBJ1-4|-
TGTGCCAGCTCACCACTTCCGGCAGGGAAGAGTGGTAATGAAAAACTGTTTTTT
CASSPLPAGKSGNEKLFF
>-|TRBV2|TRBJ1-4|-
TGTGCCAGCAGTGGACGGACAGTCGACGAAAAACTGTTTTTT
CASSGRTVDEKLFF
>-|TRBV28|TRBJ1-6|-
TGTGCCAGCGGAGGAGTTTCGTATTCACCCCTCCACTTT
CASGGVSYSPLHF
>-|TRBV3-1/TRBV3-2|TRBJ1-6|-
TGTGCCAGCAGCCAAGGGGTCGGCGGTGGTAATTCACCCCTCCACTTT
CASSQGVGGGNSPLHF
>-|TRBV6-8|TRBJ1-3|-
TGTGCCAGCAGGCCTGGGGTCACCGGGGTGAGCTCTGGAAACACCATATATTTT
CASRPGVTGVSSGNTIYF
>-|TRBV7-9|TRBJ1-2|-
TGTGCCAGCAGCCAAGGTTGGGCACCCCCCTCTTATGGCTACACCTTC
CASSQGWAPPSYGYTF
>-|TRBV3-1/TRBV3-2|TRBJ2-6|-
TGTGCCAGCAGCCAATCGACAGCCCCTGGGGCCAACGTCCTGACTTTC
CASSQSTAPGANVLTF
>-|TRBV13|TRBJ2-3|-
TGTGCCAGCAGCGCCTGGACTAGCACAGATACGCAGTATTTT
CASSAWTSTDTQYF